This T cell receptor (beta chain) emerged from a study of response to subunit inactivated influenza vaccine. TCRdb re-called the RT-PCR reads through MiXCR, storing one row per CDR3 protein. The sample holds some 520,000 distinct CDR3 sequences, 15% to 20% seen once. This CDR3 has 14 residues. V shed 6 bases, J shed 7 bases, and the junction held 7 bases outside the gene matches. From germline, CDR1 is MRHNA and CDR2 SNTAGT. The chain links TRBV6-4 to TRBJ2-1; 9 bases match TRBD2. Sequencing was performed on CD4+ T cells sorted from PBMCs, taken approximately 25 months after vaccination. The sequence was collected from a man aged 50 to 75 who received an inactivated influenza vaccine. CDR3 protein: CASRPGTSSNEQFF. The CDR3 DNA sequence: TGTGCCAGCAGACCCGGGACTAGCTCTAATGAGCAGTTCTTC.